A single sample is the source of the 2 T cell receptor beta chains below, sequenced in a study of CD8+ T cells in alopecia areata. Sequencing used cDNA as its template, made by extracting RNA and reverse transcribing it. Assay used: immunoSEQ multiplex PCR; TCRdb lists only in-frame clones, some missing. The sample has about 140,000 clones, approximately 86% seen once; the top ten hold 13%. Indicated treatment: oral pan-JAK inhibitor, 5-10 mg twice daily. The specimen comprised CD8+ T cells sorted from blood, sampled at week 4, from a patient treated with tofacitinib. The receptors originated from a human donor with alopecia areata.

The chain uses TRBV13 and TRBJ2-4; D might be TRBD1 (6 bases). Trimming shortened V by 1 base and J by 5 bases, and 9 bases separated the two germline ends. The CDR3 has 14 amino acids. Germline CDR1 is PRHDT and CDR2 is FYEKMQ (reference sequence). The CDR3 protein is CASSLVDSENIQYF. In nucleotides, the CDR3 is TGTGCCAGCAGCTTAGTGGACAGTGAAAACATTCAGTACTTC.

This clone was seen only once. V and J are TRBV5-4 and TRBJ2-7; D may be TRBD2 (6 bases). V lost 2 bases, J lost 2 bases, and 8 bases lay in between. Germline V lookup: CDR1 SGHNT, CDR2 YYREEE (reference sequence). The CDR3 loop spans 13 amino acids. The CDR3 DNA reads TGTGCCAGCAGCTTTAGCGGCCCCTACGAGCAGTACTTC. It specifies CASSFSGPYEQYF.